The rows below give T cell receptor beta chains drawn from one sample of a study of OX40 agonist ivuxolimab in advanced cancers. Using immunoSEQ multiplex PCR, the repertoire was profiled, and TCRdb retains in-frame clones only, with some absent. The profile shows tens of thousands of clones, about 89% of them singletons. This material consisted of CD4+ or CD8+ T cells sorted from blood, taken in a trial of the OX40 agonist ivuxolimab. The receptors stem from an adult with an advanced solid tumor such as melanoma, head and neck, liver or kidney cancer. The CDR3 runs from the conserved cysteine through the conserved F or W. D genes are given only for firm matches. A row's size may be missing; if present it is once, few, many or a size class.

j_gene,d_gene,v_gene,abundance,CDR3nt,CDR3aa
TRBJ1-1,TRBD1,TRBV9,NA,TGTGCCAGCAGCGCATATGGGACAGGGAACACTGAAGCTTTCTTT,CASSAYGTGNTEAFF
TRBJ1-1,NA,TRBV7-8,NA,TGTGCCAGCAGCTCTTCGCACCGGGACACTGAAGCTTTCTTT,CASSSSHRDTEAFF
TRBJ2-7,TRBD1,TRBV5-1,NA,TGCGCCAGCAGATCCGGGACAGGGGACGAGCAGTACTTC,CASRSGTGDEQYF
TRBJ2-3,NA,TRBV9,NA,TGTGCCAGCAGCGAGTCGACAGCCTTGGGCACAGATACGCAGTATTTT,CASSESTALGTDTQYF
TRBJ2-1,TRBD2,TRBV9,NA,TGTGCCAGCAGCCCCATAGCGGGAGGATACAATGAGCAGTTCTTC,CASSPIAGGYNEQFF
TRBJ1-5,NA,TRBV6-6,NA,TGTGCCAGCAGTTCGACAGGTTTTTATAGCAATCAGCCCCAGCATTTT,CASSSTGFYSNQPQHF
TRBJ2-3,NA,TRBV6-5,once,TGTGCCAGCAGTTACCGGGGAAGCGATACGCAGTATTTT,CASSYRGSDTQYF
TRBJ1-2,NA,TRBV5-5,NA,TGTGCCAGCAGCGACAGCTCCGGCTACACCTTC,CASSDSSGYTF
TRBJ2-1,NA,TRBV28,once,TGTGCCAGCAGTTCTCAGGGGTATGAGCAGTTCTTC,CASSSQGYEQFF
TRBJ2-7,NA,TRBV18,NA,TGTGCCAGCTCACCGTCACAGTCCTACGAGCAGTACTTC,CASSPSQSYEQYF
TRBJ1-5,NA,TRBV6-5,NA,TGTGCCAGCAGCCAGTACGGGGCTCATCAGCCCCAGCATTTT,CASSQYGAHQPQHF
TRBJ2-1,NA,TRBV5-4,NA,TGTGCCAGCAGCCCGGGGACGCGCTCCATGTACAATGAGCAGTTCTTC,CASSPGTRSMYNEQFF
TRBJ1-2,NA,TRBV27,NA,TGTGCCAGCAGTTTATACTCTAAAAGGGGGTATGGCTACACCTTC,CASSLYSKRGYGYTF
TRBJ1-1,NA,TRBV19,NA,TGTGCCAGTAGTGAAGGGTGGACTGAAGCTTTCTTT,CASSEGWTEAFF
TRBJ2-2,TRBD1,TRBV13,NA,TGTGCCAGCAGCTTTAGAACGACAGGGGGAGGCACCGGGGAGCTGTTTTTT,CASSFRTTGGGTGELFF
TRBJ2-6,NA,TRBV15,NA,TGTGCCACCAGCCAACGAGGCGGGGCCAACGTCCTGACTTTC,CATSQRGGANVLTF
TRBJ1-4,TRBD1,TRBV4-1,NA,TGCGCCAGCAGCCAGCGACAGGGACCAAATGAAAAACTGTTTTTT,CASSQRQGPNEKLFF
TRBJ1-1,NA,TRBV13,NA,TGTGCCAGCAGCTTAAGGAACACTGAAGCTTTCTTT,CASSLRNTEAFF
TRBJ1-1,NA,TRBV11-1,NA,TGTGCCAGCAGCTTAGCCAAGGAGAACACTGAAGCTTTCTTT,CASSLAKENTEAFF
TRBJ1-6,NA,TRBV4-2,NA,TGTGCCAGCAGCCTCAGGAGGGGGAGGAGATCACCCCTCCACTTT,CASSLRRGRRSPLHF
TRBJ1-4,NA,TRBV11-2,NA,TGTGCCAGCAGCTTAGGGGATGGGGGTGAAAAACTGTTTTTT,CASSLGDGGEKLFF
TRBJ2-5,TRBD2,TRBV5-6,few,TGTGCCAGCAGAACTAGCGGGGCCGGGTACTTC,CASRTSGAGYF
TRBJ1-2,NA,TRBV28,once,TGTGCCAGCAGGTCGGGGAGGGGAAGGTGGGTTGGCTACACCTTC,CASRSGRGRWVGYTF
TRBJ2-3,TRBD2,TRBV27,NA,TGTGCCAGCAGTTTAGGTCCGGGAGGAGATACGCAGTATTTT,CASSLGPGGDTQYF
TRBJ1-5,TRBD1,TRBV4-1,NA,TGCGCCAGCAGCCAAGATTGGACAGGGGGGATTCAGCCCCAGCATTTT,CASSQDWTGGIQPQHF
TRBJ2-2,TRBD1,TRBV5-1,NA,TGCGCCAGCGGCCCCTCCGGGACAGAGAACACCGGGGAGCTGTTTTTT,CASGPSGTENTGELFF
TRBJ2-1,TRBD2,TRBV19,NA,TGTGCCAGTAGTATAGAATCAGGCGGGAGATGGAATGAGCAGTTCTTC,CASSIESGGRWNEQFF
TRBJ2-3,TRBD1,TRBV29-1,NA,TGCAGCGTGCCCCCTCCGGGACAGGGACCAGATACGCAGTATTTT,CSVPPPGQGPDTQYF
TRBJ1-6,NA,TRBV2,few,TGTGCCAGCAGTGAATATGGTGGGGACAATTCACCCCTCCACTTT,CASSEYGGDNSPLHF
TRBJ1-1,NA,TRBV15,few,TGTGCCACCAGCAGTAGGAGGCAGGAAGCTTTCTTT,CATSSRRQEAFF
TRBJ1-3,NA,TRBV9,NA,TGTGCCAGCAGCGTCCAGAGAGACTCTGGAAACACCATATATTTT,CASSVQRDSGNTIYF
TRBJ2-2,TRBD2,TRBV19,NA,TGTGCCAGTAGACTAGCGGGAGGGCCGAACACCGGGGAGCTGTTTTTT,CASRLAGGPNTGELFF
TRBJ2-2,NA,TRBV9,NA,TGTGCCAGCAGCGAGGGCGGCCGGGAGCTGTTTTTT,CASSEGGRELFF
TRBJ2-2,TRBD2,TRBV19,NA,TGTGCCAGTAGTGGGCTAGCGGGTTTCACCGGGGAGCTGTTTTTT,CASSGLAGFTGELFF
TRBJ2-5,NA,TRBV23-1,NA,TGCGCCAGCAGTCAAGGCGGCTGGTACCAAGAGACCCAGTACTTC,CASSQGGWYQETQYF
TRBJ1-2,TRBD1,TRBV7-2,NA,TGTGCCAGCAGCCCGACAGGGCCCAACTATGGCTACACCTTC,CASSPTGPNYGYTF
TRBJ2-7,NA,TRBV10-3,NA,TGTGCCATCAGTGGCTTCGGGACCTCAAGCTACGAGCAGTACTTC,CAISGFGTSSYEQYF
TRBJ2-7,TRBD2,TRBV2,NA,TGTGCCAGCAGTTATAGCGGGGGGAGCTACGAGCAGTACTTC,CASSYSGGSYEQYF
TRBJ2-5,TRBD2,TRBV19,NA,TGTGCCAGTAGTATGGGGGGACTACAGCAAGAGACCCAGTACTTC,CASSMGGLQQETQYF